These T cell receptor beta chains were read from a single sample in a study of cytomegalovirus exposure and HLA in healthy donors. Clones were sequenced by immunoSEQ multiplex PCR, and TCRdb holds only the in-frame ones, with some missing. Here the sample spans approximately 130,000 clones, 70% to 85% being singletons. Source material: PBMCs. The receptors stem from a boy aged 2 to 9 in good health and CMV-seronegative. The CDR3 runs from the conserved cysteine through the conserved F or W. The order of the fields is J gene, V gene, clone size, D gene, CDR3 protein, CDR3 DNA. D genes are given only for firm matches. Expanded clones get a size class; other rows say once, few or many, or leave the size out.

TRBJ1-2 TRBV6-5 - TRBD1 CASSYSTGGYGYTF TGTGCCAGCAGTTACTCGACAGGGGGCTATGGCTACACCTTC
TRBJ2-1 TRBV10-3 - - CAISHDERTDYNEQFF TGTGCCATCAGCCATGATGAAAGGACAGATTACAATGAGCAGTTCTTC
TRBJ1-1 TRBV18 - TRBD1 CASSPYRGLVPQNTEAFF TGTGCCAGCTCACCTTACAGGGGGCTTGTCCCCCAAAACACTGAAGCTTTCTTT
TRBJ2-7 TRBV7-9 - - CASSLEETPDF TGTGCCAGCAGCTTAGAGGAGACTCCGGACTTC
TRBJ1-5 TRBV4-1 few - CASSQVIGGQPQHF TGCGCCAGCAGCCAAGTTATCGGGGGTCAGCCCCAGCATTTT
TRBJ2-2 TRBV6-5 - - CASSYDGAGELFF TGTGCCAGCAGTTACGACGGGGCCGGGGAGCTGTTTTTT
TRBJ1-5 TRBV19 - - CASSMELNQPQHF TGTGCCAGTAGTATGGAGCTTAATCAGCCCCAGCATTTT
TRBJ1-1 TRBV19 - - CASSKWGIQGTEAFF TGTGCCAGTAGTAAATGGGGGATTCAGGGGACTGAAGCTTTCTTT
TRBJ2-1 TRBV2 - TRBD2 CASSPSGSIPFNEQFF TGTGCCAGCAGTCCTAGCGGGAGTATTCCCTTTAATGAGCAGTTCTTC
TRBJ1-1 TRBV27 - - CASSFTQGTEAFF TGTGCCAGCAGTTTCACACAGGGAACTGAAGCTTTCTTT
TRBJ2-1 TRBV15 once TRBD1 CATSRVGQVLSSYNEQFF TGTGCCACCAGCAGAGTGGGACAGGTATTAAGCTCCTACAATGAGCAGTTCTTC